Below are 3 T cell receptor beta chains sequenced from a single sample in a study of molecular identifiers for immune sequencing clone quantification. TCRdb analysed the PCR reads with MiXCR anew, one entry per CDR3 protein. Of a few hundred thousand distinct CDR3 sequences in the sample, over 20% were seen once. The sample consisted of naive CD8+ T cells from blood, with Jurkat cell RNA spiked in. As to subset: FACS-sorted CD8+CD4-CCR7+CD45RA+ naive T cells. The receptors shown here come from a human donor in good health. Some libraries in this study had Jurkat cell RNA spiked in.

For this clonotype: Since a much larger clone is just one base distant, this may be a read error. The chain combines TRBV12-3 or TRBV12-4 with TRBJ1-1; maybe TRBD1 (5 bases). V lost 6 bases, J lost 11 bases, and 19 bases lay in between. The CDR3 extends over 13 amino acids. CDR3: CASRLQVRLDAFF. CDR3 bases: TGTGCCAGCAGACTACAGGTCCGCCTTGACGCTTTCTTT.

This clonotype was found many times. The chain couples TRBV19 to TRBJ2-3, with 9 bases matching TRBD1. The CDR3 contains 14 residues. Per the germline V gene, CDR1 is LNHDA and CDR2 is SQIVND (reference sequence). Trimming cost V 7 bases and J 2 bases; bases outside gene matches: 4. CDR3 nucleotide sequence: TGTGCCAGTATGGGGACAGGGTTCACAGATACGCAGTATTTT. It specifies CASMGTGFTDTQYF.

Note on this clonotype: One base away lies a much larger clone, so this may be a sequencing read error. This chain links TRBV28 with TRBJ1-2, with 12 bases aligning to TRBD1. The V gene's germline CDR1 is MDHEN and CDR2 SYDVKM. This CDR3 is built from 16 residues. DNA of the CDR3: TGTGCCAGCAGCCCTACCGGGACAGGGGGCGGCTATGCCTACACCTTC. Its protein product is CASSPTGTGGGYAYTF.